Listed here are 5 T cell receptor beta chains from one sample, sequenced in a study of T-cell reconstitution after alpha-beta-depleted transplantation in children. Unique molecular identifiers were incorporated during preparation of the TCRbeta library. Each CDR3 protein is one row after TCRdb ran MiXCR on the PCR reads. The sample consists of some 840,000 distinct CDR3 sequences, roughly 15% of them appearing once. The source material was PBMCs, mostly from graft donor cells, sampled 360 days after TCRalphabeta/CD19-depleted stem cell transplant. These receptors were collected from a male patient younger than 18 who had a stem cell transplant for acute lymphoblastic leukemia, so the T cells may come from the graft donor.

The gene calls are TRBV6-6 and TRBJ1-1; perhaps TRBD1 as D (6 bases). The V gene's germline CDR1 is MNHNY and CDR2 SVGAGI (reference sequence). V lost 7 bases to trimming and J lost 1 base, with 10 bases between them. This CDR3 has 13 residues. The CDR3: CASTRDKNTEAFF. CDR3 DNA: TGTGCCAGCACTAGGGACAAGAACACTGAAGCTTTCTTT.

CDR3 sequence: CASSPGRGASYEQYF. The CDR3 DNA follows: TGTGCCAGCTCACCAGGAAGAGGGGCCTCCTACGAGCAGTACTTC. The genes are TRBV18 and TRBJ2-7; D is perhaps TRBD1 or TRBD2 (5 bases each). Trimming took off 2 bases at V and 0 bases at J, with 11 bases between the two ends. The CDR3 length is 15 residues. Germline V gives CDR1 KGHSH, CDR2 LQKENI.

The genes are TRBV11-2 and TRBJ2-7, with D tentatively TRBD1 or TRBD2 (5 bases each). V lost 3 bases, J lost 0 bases, and 18 bases lay in between. Germline lookup yields CDR1 SGHAT and CDR2 FQNNGV. The CDR3 loop spans 17 amino acids. This CDR3 is CASSFLPGAEYSYEQYF. CDR3 sequence (DNA): TGTGCCAGCAGCTTCCTCCCCGGGGCTGAGTACTCCTACGAGCAGTACTTC.

V usage is TRBV3-1 and J usage is TRBJ2-5, with 9 bases fitting TRBD2. CDR3 length: 17 residues. After removal of 1 base from V and 6 bases from J, the junction contained 12 bases not matched to a gene. The V gene's germline CDR1 is LGHDT and CDR2 YNNKEL (reference sequence). Written as DNA, the CDR3 is TGTGCCAGCAGCCAAGTTTTGGTAGCGGGAGTAGAAAAGACCCAGTACTTC. Encoded protein: CASSQVLVAGVEKTQYF.

The rearrangement joins TRBV19 to TRBJ2-7; the D is unclear. Germline V lookup: CDR1 LNHDA, CDR2 SQIVND (reference sequence). V was cut by 4 bases and J by 6 bases, with 13 bases left in between. The CDR3 has 13 residues. The chain's CDR3 is CASSNLMESEQYF. CDR3 sequence (DNA): TGTGCCAGTAGTAACCTGATGGAAAGCGAGCAGTACTTC.